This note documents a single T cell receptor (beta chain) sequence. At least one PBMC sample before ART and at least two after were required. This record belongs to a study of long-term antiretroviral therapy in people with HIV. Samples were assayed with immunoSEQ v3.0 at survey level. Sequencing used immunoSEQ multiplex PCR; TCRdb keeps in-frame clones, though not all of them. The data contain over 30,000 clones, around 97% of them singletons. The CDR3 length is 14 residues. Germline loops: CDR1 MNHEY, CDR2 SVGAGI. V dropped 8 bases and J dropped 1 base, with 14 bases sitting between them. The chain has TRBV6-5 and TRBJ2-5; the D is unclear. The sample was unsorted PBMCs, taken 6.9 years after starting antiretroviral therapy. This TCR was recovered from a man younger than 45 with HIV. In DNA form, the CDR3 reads TGTGCCAGCGCCCCTCTCCGGAGCCAAGAGACCCAGTACTTC. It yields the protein CASAPLRSQETQYF.